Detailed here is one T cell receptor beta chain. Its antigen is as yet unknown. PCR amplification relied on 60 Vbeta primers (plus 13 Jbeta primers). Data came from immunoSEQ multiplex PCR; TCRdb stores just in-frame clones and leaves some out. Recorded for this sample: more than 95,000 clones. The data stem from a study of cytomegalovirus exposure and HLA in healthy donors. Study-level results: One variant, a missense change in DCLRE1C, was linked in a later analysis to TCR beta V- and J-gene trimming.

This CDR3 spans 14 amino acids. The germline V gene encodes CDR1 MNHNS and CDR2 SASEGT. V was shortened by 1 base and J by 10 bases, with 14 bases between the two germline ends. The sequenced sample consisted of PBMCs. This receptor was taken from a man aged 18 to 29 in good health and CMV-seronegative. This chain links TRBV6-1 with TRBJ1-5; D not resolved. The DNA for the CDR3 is TGTGCCAGCAGTGAAGGTACCGCGCTCCCACCCCAGCATTTT. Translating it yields CASSEGTALPPQHF.